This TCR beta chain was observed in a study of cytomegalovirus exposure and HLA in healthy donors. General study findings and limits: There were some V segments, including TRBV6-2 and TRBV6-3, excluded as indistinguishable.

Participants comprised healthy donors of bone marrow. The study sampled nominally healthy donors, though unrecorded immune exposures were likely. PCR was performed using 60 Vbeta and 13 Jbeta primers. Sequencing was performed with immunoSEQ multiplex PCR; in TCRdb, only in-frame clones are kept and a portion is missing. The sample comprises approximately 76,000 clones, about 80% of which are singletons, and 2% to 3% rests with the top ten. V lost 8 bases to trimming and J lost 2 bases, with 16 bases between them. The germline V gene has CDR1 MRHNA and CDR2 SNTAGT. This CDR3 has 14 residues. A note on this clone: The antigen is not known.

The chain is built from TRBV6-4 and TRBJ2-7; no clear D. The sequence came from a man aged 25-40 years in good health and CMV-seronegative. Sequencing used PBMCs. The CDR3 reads CASCEVFVTYEQYF. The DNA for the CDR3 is TGTGCCAGCTGCGAGGTCTTTGTAACCTACGAGCAGTACTTC.